A single sample is the source of the 13 T cell receptor beta chains below, sequenced in a study of shared clonotypes between healthy human individuals (TCRdb year 2020). For the CD8 naive samples, CD45RO-negative cells were positively selected for CCR7, yielding a CD45RA+CCR7+ population from which TemRA cells were excluded. Libraries were built with the immunoSEQ multiplex PCR assay. TCRdb retrieved this table from immuneACCESS and kept in-frame rearrangements only. Not all clones are present; in checked studies, unresolved V genes account for under half, and no reason is known for the remainder. In this sample the table shows over 2,000,000 clones, just under 95% of which occur a single time. About 1.6% of the sample rests with the top ten. Sequencing was carried out using naive CD8+ T cells from PBMCs. What the cell subset or site label conveys for this sample: CD45RA+CCR7+. These receptors all come from a man younger than 35 in good health. Some clones in this sample may be carry-over from other donors' samples.

In regard to this clone: In the same sample, other DNA sequences code for this CDR3. The chain carries TRBV29-1 and TRBJ2-3; D is undetermined. V was clipped by 4 bases and J by 5 bases, with 4 bases between them. This CDR3 has 10 residues. CDR1 and CDR2 from the germline V gene are SQVTM and ANQGSEA. The CDR3 coding sequence is TGCAGCGTTGTCCGAGATACGCAGTATTTT. It is translated as CSVVRDTQYF.

V is TRBV7-9 and J is TRBJ2-7, with 9 nucleotides matching TRBD2. The length of the CDR3 is 16 residues. Germline V CDR1 and CDR2: SEHNR, FQNEAQ (reference sequence). The V segment lost 1 base and the J segment 2 bases; nucleotides outside the gene matches: 6. CDR3 loop: CASSLGEAGGPYEQYF. Here the CDR3 DNA reads TGTGCCAGCAGCTTAGGAGAGGCGGGAGGGCCCTACGAGCAGTACTTC.

The genes are TRBV7-6 and TRBJ2-7; 8 nucleotides agree with TRBD1. Germline V gene lookup returns CDR1 SGHVS and CDR2 FNYEAQ. After removal of 1 base from V and 4 bases from J, the junction contained 6 bases not matched to a gene. There are 15 residues in the CDR3. For the CDR3, the DNA is TGTGCCAGCAGCTTAGAGGCAGGGGGCCGATACGAGCAGTACTTC. It encodes CASSLEAGGRYEQYF.

The chain couples TRBV4-1 to TRBJ2-5; TRBD2 agrees at 7 bases. This CDR3 is 17 amino acids long. The V segment lost 4 bases and the J segment 2 bases; nucleotides outside the gene matches: 13. Looked up from germline, CDR1 is MGHRA and CDR2 is YSYEKL. CDR3 in DNA: TGCGCCAGCAGCCCGGAGATCCCGTCTAGCGGACAAGAGACCCAGTACTTC. This translates into CASSPEIPSSGQETQYF.

The chain carries TRBV27 and TRBJ2-1; TRBD2 matches at 8 bases. There are 14 residues in the CDR3. Germline values: CDR1 MNHEY, CDR2 SMNVEV (reference sequence). J was trimmed by 7 bases and V by 7 bases; bases with no gene match: 9. For the CDR3, the DNA is TGTGCCAGCATCCCAGCGGGAGTTTGGAATGAGCAGTTCTTC. This codes for CASIPAGVWNEQFF.

The chain joins TRBV9 to TRBJ2-2; 7 nucleotides agree with TRBD2. The CDR3 extends over 17 amino acids. Germline assignment: CDR1 SGDLS and CDR2 YYNGEE. V shed 1 base and J 2 bases; nucleotides not matched to a gene: 8. The CDR3 DNA sequence: TGTGCCAGCAGCGTATCATCGGCGGGAGTTAACACCGGGGAGCTGTTTTTT. This gives the protein CASSVSSAGVNTGELFF.

The V and J genes are TRBV27 and TRBJ2-1; D not certain. The CDR3 sequence is 16 residues long. V gave up 2 bases and J gave up 0 bases, with 11 bases separating them. Germline CDR1 is MNHEY and CDR2 is SMNVEV (reference sequence). The CDR3 region is CASSLQRYSSYNEQFF. The CDR3 DNA sequence: TGTGCCAGCAGTTTACAGCGCTACAGCTCCTACAATGAGCAGTTCTTC.

The rearrangement uses TRBV11-2 and TRBJ2-7, with D perhaps TRBD2 (6 bases). Per germline, CDR1 SGHAT and CDR2 FQNNGV. Trimming removed 5 bases at V and 1 base at J, with 18 bases between. The CDR3 consists of 16 residues. CDR3 sequence reads: CASSPSEGPASYEQYF. The DNA for the CDR3 is TGTGCCAGCAGCCCTTCGGAGGGGCCTGCGTCCTACGAGCAGTACTTC.

Regarding this clone: Other nucleotide sequences from this sample produce the same CDR3. The V call is TRBV9, the J call TRBJ2-7, with D tentatively TRBD2 (5 bases). Trimming left V 3 bases short and J 3 bases short, with 7 bases between. The CDR3 contains 12 residues. Germline assignment: CDR1 SGDLS and CDR2 YYNGEE. The CDR3 region has the DNA TGTGCCAGCAGCGCTGGAGGCTACGAGCAGTACTTC. Translating gives CASSAGGYEQYF.

The chain carries TRBV27 and TRBJ2-1; 9 bases fit TRBD1. The CDR3 is 16 residues long. J gave up 3 bases and V 6 bases, and 9 bases lay outside the gene matches. Per the germline V gene, CDR1 is MNHEY and CDR2 is SMNVEV (reference sequence). CDR3 sequence (DNA): TGTGCCAGCAGCCGCCTCCGGGGACAGGGCTACAATGAGCAGTTCTTC. Its translation is CASSRLRGQGYNEQFF.

CDR3 in DNA: TGTGCCACCACCGACCCCGGGGAGGGTACTGGAAACACCATATATTTT. It codes for CATTDPGEGTGNTIYF. The V gene is TRBV15, the J gene TRBJ1-3; the D is unclear. V shed 7 bases and J shed 2 bases, with 18 bases lying between them. CDR1 and CDR2 (germline): LNHNV, YYDKDF (reference sequence). CDR3 length: 16 amino acids.

In regard to this clone: The junction does not match germline at one end; this may be a read error. The chain uses TRBV28 and TRBJ2-7; 10 nucleotides agree with TRBD1. The CDR3 totals 14 residues. The V gene's germline CDR1 is MDHEN and CDR2 SYDVKM. DNA for the CDR3: TGTGCCGGCAGCGGGACAGGGGAGGGCTACGAGCAGTACTTC. Amino acid sequence: CAGSGTGEGYEQYF.

The count of this clone is one. This chain connects TRBV27 to TRBJ2-7; possible D gene TRBD1, 6 bases. This CDR3 spans 15 amino acids. Germline lookup yields CDR1 MNHEY and CDR2 SMNVEV (reference sequence). The germline V and J ends were trimmed by 5 bases and 4 bases, with 18 bases remaining between them. The CDR3 DNA reads as TGTGCCAGCAGTCAGGAACACGCTCAGGGGTACGAGCAGTACTTC. It encodes CASSQEHAQGYEQYF.